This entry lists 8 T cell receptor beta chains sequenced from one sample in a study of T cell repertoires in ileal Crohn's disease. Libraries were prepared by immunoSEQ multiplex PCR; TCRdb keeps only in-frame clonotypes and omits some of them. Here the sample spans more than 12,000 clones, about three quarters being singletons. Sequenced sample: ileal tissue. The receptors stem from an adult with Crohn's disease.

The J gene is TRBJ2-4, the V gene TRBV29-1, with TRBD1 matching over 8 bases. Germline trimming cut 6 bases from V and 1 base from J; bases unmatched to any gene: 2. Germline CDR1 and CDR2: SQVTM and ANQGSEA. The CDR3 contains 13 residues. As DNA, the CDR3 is TGCAGCGTGGGGGACAGGGCCAAAAACATTCAGTACTTC. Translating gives CSVGDRAKNIQYF. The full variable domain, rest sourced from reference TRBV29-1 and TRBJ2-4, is SAVISQKPSRDICQRGTSLTIQCQVDSQVTMMFWYRQQPGQSLTLIATANQGSEATYESGFVIDKFPISRPNLTFSTLTVSNMSPEDSSIYLCSVGDRAKNIQYFGAGTRLSVL.

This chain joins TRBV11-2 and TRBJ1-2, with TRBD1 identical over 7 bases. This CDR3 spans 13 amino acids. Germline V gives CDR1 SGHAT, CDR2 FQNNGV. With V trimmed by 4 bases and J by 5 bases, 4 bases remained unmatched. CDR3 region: CASSSQGKYGYTF. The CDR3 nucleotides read TGTGCCAGCAGCTCACAGGGGAAATATGGCTACACCTTC.

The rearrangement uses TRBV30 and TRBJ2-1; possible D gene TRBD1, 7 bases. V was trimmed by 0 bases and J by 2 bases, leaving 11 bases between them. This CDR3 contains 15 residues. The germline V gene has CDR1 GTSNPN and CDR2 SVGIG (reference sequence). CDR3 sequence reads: CAWSVGRGAYNEQFF. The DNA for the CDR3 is TGTGCCTGGAGTGTGGGCAGGGGGGCCTACAATGAGCAGTTCTTC.

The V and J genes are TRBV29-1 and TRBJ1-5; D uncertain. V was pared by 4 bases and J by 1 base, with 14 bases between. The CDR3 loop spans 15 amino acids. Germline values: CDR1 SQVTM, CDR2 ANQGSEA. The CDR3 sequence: CSVGSEGSSNQPQHF. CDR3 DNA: TGCAGCGTTGGTAGTGAGGGTTCGAGCAATCAGCCCCAGCATTTT.

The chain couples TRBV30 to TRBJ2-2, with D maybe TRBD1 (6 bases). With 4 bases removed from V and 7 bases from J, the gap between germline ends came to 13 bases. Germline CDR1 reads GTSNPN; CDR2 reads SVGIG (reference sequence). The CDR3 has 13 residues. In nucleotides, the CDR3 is TGTGCCTGGAATGAGGGGGAGAGCGGGGAGCTGTTTTTT. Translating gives CAWNEGESGELFF. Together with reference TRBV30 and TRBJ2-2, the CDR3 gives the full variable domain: SQTIHQWPATLVQPVGSPLSLECTVEGTSNPNLYWYRQAAGRGLQLLFYSVGIGQISSEVPQNLSASRPQDRQFILSSKKLLLSDSGFYLCAWNEGESGELFFGEGSRLTVL.

The CDR3 DNA is TGTGCCAGCAGCCTCGACGGGGTAGCCACAGATACGCAGTATTTT. This translates into CASSLDGVATDTQYF. This chain joins TRBV5-6 and TRBJ2-3, with D possibly matching TRBD2 (5 bases). Germline CDR1 reads SGHDT; CDR2 reads YYEEEE. Trimming stripped 4 bases from V and 2 bases from J, with 14 bases between. The CDR3 spans 15 residues.

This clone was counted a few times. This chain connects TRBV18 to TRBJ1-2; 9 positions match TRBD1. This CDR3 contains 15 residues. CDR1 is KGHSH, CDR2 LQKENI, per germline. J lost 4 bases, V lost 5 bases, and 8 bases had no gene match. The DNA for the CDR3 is TGTGCCAGCTCAAAGGGACAGGGTTACTCCTATGGCTACACCTTC. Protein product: CASSKGQGYSYGYTF.

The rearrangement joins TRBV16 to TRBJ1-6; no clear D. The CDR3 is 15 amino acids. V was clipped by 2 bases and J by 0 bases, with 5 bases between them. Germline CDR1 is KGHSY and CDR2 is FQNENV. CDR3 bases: TGTGCCAGCAGCCAACACAGCTCCTATAATTCACCCCTCCACTTT. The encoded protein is CASSQHSSYNSPLHF.